This entry lists 24 T cell receptor beta chains sequenced from one sample in a study of T-cell memory formation after mild COVID-19. One entry per CDR3 protein, called by TCRdb with MiXCR from the 5' RACE reads. This table holds about 150,000 distinct CDR3 sequences, under 15% found once. Sequencing was done on a sample of PBMCs or a T cell subset sorted from them (not recorded which). The receptors shown here come from a man between 18 and 29 years old who had mild COVID-19 (a few samples of this study predate the infection). Cell type and time point are not known.

This clonotype turned up a few times. The chain is built from TRBV7-3 and TRBJ2-3; TRBD2 aligns across 12 bases. The junction had 7 bases not matched to a gene; V was cut back by 5 bases and J by 4 bases. Germline V CDR1 and CDR2: SGHTA, FQGTGA. The CDR3 totals 16 residues. The DNA for the CDR3 is TGTGCCAGCAGCACGACCGGGACTAGCGGGTCAGATACGCAGTATTTT. Translated: CASSTTGTSGSDTQYF.

Turning to this clonotype: A read error may be the cause here, since a much bigger clone is one base away. The V call is TRBV7-8, the J call TRBJ2-1; no clear D gene. The CDR3 has 15 amino acids. Germline V gene sequence: CDR1 SGHVS, CDR2 FQNEAQ. The CDR3 here is CDSSLYRGRYNEQFF. In DNA, the CDR3 is TGTGACAGCAGCTTATACCGCGGACGATACAATGAGCAGTTCTTC.

The chain couples TRBV28 to TRBJ1-3; D perhaps matches TRBD1 (6 bases). This CDR3 has 12 amino acids. Trimming took 2 bases from V and 12 from J, leaving 11 bases between them. Per the germline V gene, CDR1 is MDHEN and CDR2 is SYDVKM. The chain's CDR3 is CASSLTHRVIYF. The CDR3 DNA follows: TGTGCCAGCAGTTTAACCCACAGGGTCATATATTTT.

CDR3: CASSQGGDNEKLFF. The CDR3 DNA is TGTGCCAGCAGCCAAGGAGGGGATAATGAAAAACTGTTTTTT. The J gene is TRBJ1-4, the V gene TRBV14; D possibly corresponds to TRBD1 (5 bases). This CDR3 spans 14 amino acids. Trimming stripped 1 base from V and 4 bases from J, with 7 bases between. Germline loops: CDR1 SGHDN, CDR2 FVKESK.

The chain is built from TRBV7-2 and TRBJ2-5, with TRBD2 identical over 10 bases. CDR1 is SGHTA and CDR2 is FQGNSA in the germline V gene. J lost 5 bases, V lost 6 bases, and 3 bases had no gene match. The CDR3 is 13 residues long. The CDR3 nucleotides read TGTGCCAGCAGTCAGACTAGCGGGGAGACCCAGTACTTC. Translation gives CASSQTSGETQYF.

This clonotype has a handful of counts. V and J are TRBV20-1 and TRBJ2-5; TRBD1 or TRBD2 may be the D gene (5 bases each). Deletions cut 0 bases from V and 5 bases from J, with 7 bases between. The CDR3 runs 12 residues. Germline V CDR1 and CDR2: DFQATT, SNEGSKA (reference sequence). CDR3: CSARDGAETQYF. In nucleotides, the CDR3 is TGCAGTGCTAGAGACGGGGCGGAGACCCAGTACTTC.

Only a few counts were recorded for this clonotype. J is TRBJ2-7 and V is TRBV6-5, with D perhaps given as TRBD1 or TRBD2 (5 bases each). Germline loops: CDR1 MNHEY, CDR2 SVGAGI. The V gene lost 6 bases and the J gene lost 0 bases, with 21 bases spanning the gap. This CDR3 spans 17 amino acids. This CDR3 is CASSHALGPTSSYEQYF. As DNA, the CDR3 is TGTGCCAGCAGCCATGCCTTGGGACCGACGAGCTCCTACGAGCAGTACTTC.

The gene calls are TRBV28 and TRBJ2-1; 9 bases fit TRBD1. Losses at the gene ends were 5 bases for V and 6 bases for J; bases not matched to a gene: 8. The CDR3 contains 15 residues. The germline V gene encodes CDR1 MDHEN and CDR2 SYDVKM. The chain's CDR3 is CASSLPGQGSNEQFF. CDR3 DNA: TGTGCCAGCAGTCTCCCGGGACAGGGATCCAATGAGCAGTTCTTC. The whole variable domain, filled in from reference TRBV28 and TRBJ2-1, reads DVKVTQSSRYLVKRTGEKVFLECVQDMDHENMFWYRQDPGLGLRLIYFSYDVKMKEKGDIPEGYSVSREKKERFSLILESASTNQTSMYLCASSLPGQGSNEQFFGPGTRLTVL.

The chain links TRBV11-2 to TRBJ2-2; 11 positions agree with TRBD2. Germline V gives CDR1 SGHAT, CDR2 FQNNGV. There are 15 residues in the CDR3. Trimming at V came to 3 bases and at J to 5 bases, leaving 2 bases not matched to a gene. CDR3 in DNA: TGTGCCAGCAGCTTTAGCGGGGGGGAGACCGGGGAGCTGTTTTTT. Translating it yields CASSFSGGETGELFF.

The table lists this clonotype with a few counts. The V and J genes are TRBV7-9 and TRBJ2-3; maybe TRBD1 (6 bases). Germline V lookup: CDR1 SEHNR, CDR2 FQNEAQ (reference sequence). Trimming took off 4 bases at V and 2 bases at J, with 13 bases between the two ends. The CDR3 loop spans 15 amino acids. CDR3 coding DNA: TGTGCCAGCAGCTACCACAGGGTTTCCACAGATACGCAGTATTTT. Translated, it gives CASSYHRVSTDTQYF.

The chain uses TRBV14 and TRBJ2-5, with TRBD1 identical over 7 bases. The CDR3 consists of 18 residues. The V gene's germline CDR1 is SGHDN and CDR2 FVKESK. The junction had 16 bases not matched to a gene; V was cut back by 2 bases and J by 4 bases. The DNA for the CDR3 is TGTGCCAGCAGCCAAACCCCGGGACAGTCCAACGGGGCAGAGACCCAGTACTTC. Amino acid sequence: CASSQTPGQSNGAETQYF.

This clonotype was detected only a few times. The chain carries TRBV13 and TRBJ1-4; 9 bases are a match to TRBD1. The CDR3 runs 15 residues. The germline V gene encodes CDR1 PRHDT and CDR2 FYEKMQ (reference sequence). V dropped 5 bases and J dropped 7; count of bases not matched to a gene: 8. In nucleotides, the CDR3 is TGTGCCAGCAGCGCATACCGACAGGGGGGTGAAAAACTGTTTTTT. It yields the protein CASSAYRQGGEKLFF.

The CDR3 region is CSAGRTGVAYEQYF. In DNA, the CDR3 is TGCAGTGCTGGTAGGACAGGGGTAGCCTACGAGCAGTACTTC. The gene calls are TRBV20-1 and TRBJ2-7; TRBD1 aligns across 9 bases. Trimming at V came to 5 bases and at J to 2 bases, leaving 7 bases not matched to a gene. Germline V gene sequence: CDR1 DFQATT, CDR2 SNEGSKA (reference sequence). The CDR3 consists of 14 residues.

This clonotype was observed a handful of times. This chain links TRBV7-9 with TRBJ1-2; D unresolved. Germline V lookup: CDR1 SEHNR, CDR2 FQNEAQ (reference sequence). The CDR3 totals 13 residues. V gave up 5 bases and J gave up 4 bases, with 11 bases separating them. The CDR3 loop is CASSPQLGYGYTF. CDR3 bases: TGTGCCAGCAGCCCACAGTTGGGCTATGGCTACACCTTC.

There are a few counts of this clonotype. The CDR3 region is CATSNRVGTGELFF. CDR3 DNA: TGTGCCACCAGCAATAGGGTGGGGACCGGGGAGCTGTTTTTT. The rearrangement uses TRBV15 and TRBJ2-2; the D is unclear. The CDR3 length is 14 residues. Germline assignment: CDR1 LNHNV and CDR2 YYDKDF (reference sequence). Trimming cost V 4 bases and J 5 bases, with 11 bases left between them.

This clonotype was observed a handful of times. This rearrangement joins TRBV7-2 to TRBJ2-3; D unclear. The CDR3 length is 14 residues. The V and J ends lost 5 bases and 0 bases respectively, with 9 bases between them. The germline gives CDR1 SGHTA, CDR2 FQGNSA. The DNA for the CDR3 is TGTGCCAGCAGCACAACTACCAGCACAGATACGCAGTATTTT. This sequence encodes CASSTTTSTDTQYF.

This clonotype has only a few counts. V gene TRBV6-5 combines with J gene TRBJ1-2; 8 nucleotides line up with TRBD1. The trim removed 2 bases at V and 5 bases at J, leaving 7 bases unmatched. This CDR3 has 15 residues. Germline-derived CDR1 and CDR2 are MNHEY and SVGAGI. CDR3 DNA: TGTGCCAGCAGTTACCGAGGACAGGGATCATATGGCTACACCTTC. The encoded protein is CASSYRGQGSYGYTF.

The CDR3 region has the DNA TGTGCCAGCAGTCAGGACGGTACTTCCTACGAGCAGTACTTC. Protein sequence: CASSQDGTSYEQYF. The chain carries TRBV6-2 or TRBV6-3 and TRBJ2-7; D is uncertain. This CDR3 has 14 amino acids. Germline V CDR1 and CDR2: MNHEY, SVGEGT. Trimming took off 5 bases at V and 1 base at J, with 12 bases between the two ends.

This chain links TRBV19 with TRBJ2-7; 7 nucleotides match TRBD1. The trim removed 6 bases at V and 4 bases at J, leaving 6 bases unmatched. Looked up from germline, CDR1 is LNHDA and CDR2 is SQIVND (reference sequence). This CDR3 is built from 13 residues. The CDR3 loop is CASSNRGGYEQYF. CDR3 DNA: TGTGCCAGTAGCAACAGGGGCGGATACGAGCAGTACTTC.

The sample holds many counts of this clonotype. J is TRBJ2-4 and V is TRBV2, with 7 bases fitting TRBD1. The CDR3 loop spans 17 amino acids. CDR1 is SNHLY, CDR2 FYNNEI, per germline. The V gene end was trimmed by 5 bases and the J gene end by 0 bases; junction bases not matched to a gene: 10. CDR3 loop: CASSLTGVGLAKNIQYF. CDR3 bases: TGTGCCAGCAGTCTTACAGGGGTGGGCCTAGCCAAAAACATTCAGTACTTC.

The table lists this clonotype with a few counts. The CDR3 DNA follows: TGCGCCAGCAGCCAACGGACAGAAGAGACCCAGTACTTC. It encodes CASSQRTEETQYF. This sequence joins TRBV4-3 and TRBJ2-5, with D perhaps TRBD1 (6 bases). The V gene lost 2 bases and the J gene lost 3 bases, with 7 bases spanning the gap. The CDR3 loop spans 13 amino acids. CDR1 is LGHNA and CDR2 is YSLEER in the germline V gene.

In this sample, this clonotype turned up a few times. This chain connects TRBV7-9 to TRBJ1-1; D is undetermined. V was shortened by 5 bases and J by 8 bases, with 6 bases between the two germline ends. This CDR3 spans 10 amino acids. Germline V CDR1 and CDR2: SEHNR, FQNEAQ (reference sequence). The CDR3 region has the DNA TGTGCCAGCAGCCATACAGAAGCTTTCTTT. Protein sequence: CASSHTEAFF.

This clonotype was detected only a few times. The V gene is TRBV6-2 or TRBV6-3, the J gene TRBJ1-1, with TRBD1 matching over 7 bases. Germline CDR1 and CDR2: MNHEY and SVGEGT. V shed 4 bases, J shed 5 bases, and the junction held 7 bases outside the gene matches. The CDR3 is 14 residues long. The CDR3 sequence is CASSSRQGGTEAFF. The CDR3 DNA follows: TGTGCCAGCAGTTCCCGACAGGGAGGAACTGAAGCTTTCTTT.

This clonotype was recorded at least ten times. The chain recombines TRBV5-1 with TRBJ2-2, with TRBD2 as a possible D gene (7 bases). The germline V gene has CDR1 SGHRS and CDR2 YFSETQ. The V end lost 5 bases, the J end lost 3 bases, and 11 bases lay between the germline ends. This CDR3 comprises 14 residues. As DNA, the CDR3 is TGCGCCAGCAGAGGGGGGGCGGACACCGGGGAGCTGTTTTTT. Translating gives CASRGGADTGELFF.